The 5 T cell receptor beta chains reported below all come from one sample, sequenced in a study of technical replicates of blood from four donors. Assay: immunoSEQ multiplex PCR; the TCRdb copy retains only in-frame clones and omits some. Seen here are about 44,000 clones, around 96% observed once, and the top ten hold 0.35% to 0.4%. The sequenced sample was T cells isolated from PBMCs. The receptors come from a human donor in good health.

Written as DNA, the CDR3 is TGTGCCAGCAGACTTACTTATAGCAATCAGCCCCAGCATTTT. Its protein product is CASRLTYSNQPQHF. The V call is TRBV27, the J call TRBJ1-5, with D uncertain. Germline CDR1 is MNHEY and CDR2 is SMNVEV (reference sequence). The germline V and J ends were trimmed by 6 bases and 0 bases, with 9 bases remaining between them. The CDR3 spans 14 residues.

The chain employs TRBV2 and TRBJ2-4, with a weak D call TRBD2 (5 bases). V was pared by 7 bases and J by 0 bases, with 13 bases between. CDR3 length: 15 amino acids. The germline gives CDR1 SNHLY, CDR2 FYNNEI. The CDR3 is CASNPPGLAKNIQYF. CDR3 DNA sequence: TGTGCCAGCAACCCTCCCGGACTAGCCAAAAACATTCAGTACTTC.

The chain combines TRBV7-9 with TRBJ2-7, with 9 bases matching TRBD1. In germline, CDR1 is SEHNR, CDR2 FQNEAQ (reference sequence). After removal of 5 bases from V and 2 bases from J, the junction contained 7 bases not matched to a gene. CDR3 size: 15 residues. The CDR3 DNA reads as TGTGCCAGCAGCGAAAGGACAGGGGTTCCCTACGAGCAGTACTTC. This sequence encodes CASSERTGVPYEQYF.

V and J are TRBV29-1 and TRBJ2-7; 7 nucleotides line up with TRBD1. Germline values: CDR1 SQVTM, CDR2 ANQGSEA. The V and J ends lost 7 bases and 4 bases, in that order; junction bases with no gene match: 13. CDR3 length: 14 residues. The CDR3 DNA sequence: TGCAGCGCCACCCCTTGGGACAGCGAATACGAGCAGTACTTC. Its protein is CSATPWDSEYEQYF.

J is TRBJ1-1 and V is TRBV30; the D gene is possibly TRBD1 (5 bases). Germline-derived CDR1 and CDR2 are GTSNPN and SVGIG (reference sequence). Deletions cut 1 base from V and 5 bases from J, with 17 bases between. This CDR3 spans 15 amino acids. This CDR3 reads CAWSGVTVLTTEAFF. In DNA, the CDR3 is TGTGCCTGGAGTGGGGTGACAGTACTCACGACTGAAGCTTTCTTT.